Listed below are T cell receptor beta chains from one sample, sequenced in a study of graft-versus-host responses after intestinal transplantation. Sequencing used immunoSEQ multiplex PCR; TCRdb keeps in-frame clones, though not all of them. The repertoire has around 71,000 clones, around 95% of them found once; the top ten carry less than 0.65%. Their cognate antigens are unknown. The sequencing here drew on unstimulated CD8+ T cells sorted from spleen or lymph node cells, taken before intestinal transplant. The receptors originated from a human donor who received an intestinal transplant. Each CDR3 is given with its conserved first and last residue. Fields, in order: V gene, clone size, D gene, J gene, CDR3 protein, CDR3 DNA. D genes are given only for firm matches. Only some rows state a clone size, as once, few, many or a class for expanded clones.

v_call: TRBV7-3
clone_size: once
d_call: .
j_call: TRBJ1-1
cdr3_aa: CASSLRIGAVRTEAFF
cdr3_nt: TGTGCCAGCAGCTTACGCATCGGGGCAGTGAGGACTGAAGCTTTCTTT

v_call: TRBV9
clone_size: .
d_call: .
j_call: TRBJ2-2
cdr3_aa: CASSVCTGTGELFF
cdr3_nt: TGTGCCAGCAGCGTGTGCACCGGGACCGGGGAGCTGTTTTTT

v_call: TRBV27
clone_size: once
d_call: TRBD1
j_call: TRBJ2-7
cdr3_aa: CASSSRTGMGEQYF
cdr3_nt: TGTGCCAGCAGTTCCCGGACAGGGATGGGCGAGCAGTACTTC

v_call: TRBV19
clone_size: .
d_call: .
j_call: TRBJ2-4
cdr3_aa: CASSGIAKNIQYF
cdr3_nt: TGTGCCAGTAGCGGAATAGCCAAAAACATTCAGTACTTC

v_call: TRBV7-8
clone_size: .
d_call: TRBD2
j_call: TRBJ2-3
cdr3_aa: CASSSGLAGALGDTQYF
cdr3_nt: TGTGCCAGCAGCTCGGGACTAGCGGGAGCCCTTGGCGATACGCAGTATTTT

v_call: TRBV25-1
clone_size: .
d_call: .
j_call: TRBJ1-3
cdr3_aa: CASEGRNTIYF
cdr3_nt: TGTGCCAGTGAGGGTAGAAACACCATATATTTT

v_call: TRBV10-2
clone_size: .
d_call: TRBD2
j_call: TRBJ2-3
cdr3_aa: CASSELGLAGLERDTQYF
cdr3_nt: TGCGCCAGCAGTGAGTTGGGACTAGCGGGACTCGAGAGGGATACGCAGTATTTT

v_call: TRBV29-1
clone_size: .
d_call: TRBD2
j_call: TRBJ2-1
cdr3_aa: CSVEDLYERERGEQFF
cdr3_nt: TGCAGCGTTGAAGATCTTTATGAGCGGGAGCGGGGTGAGCAGTTCTTC

v_call: TRBV5-1
clone_size: .
d_call: .
j_call: TRBJ2-1
cdr3_aa: CASSYGSNEQFF
cdr3_nt: TGCGCCAGCAGCTACGGGTCCAATGAGCAGTTCTTC

v_call: TRBV27
clone_size: .
d_call: .
j_call: TRBJ2-1
cdr3_aa: CASSLSRRGSYNEQFF
cdr3_nt: TGTGCCAGCAGTTTATCCCGTAGGGGCTCCTACAATGAGCAGTTCTTC

v_call: TRBV10-3
clone_size: .
d_call: TRBD1
j_call: TRBJ2-7
cdr3_aa: CAISETTGAYEQYF
cdr3_nt: TGTGCCATCAGTGAGACGACAGGGGCCTACGAGCAGTACTTC

v_call: TRBV5-8
clone_size: .
d_call: .
j_call: TRBJ2-5
cdr3_aa: CASSPGSGGETQYF
cdr3_nt: TGTGCCAGCTCACCAGGGTCGGGGGGCGAGACCCAGTACTTC

v_call: TRBV29-1
clone_size: .
d_call: TRBD1
j_call: TRBJ1-2
cdr3_aa: CSVPGTGGPNYGYTF
cdr3_nt: TGCAGCGTTCCCGGGACAGGAGGACCCAACTATGGCTACACCTTC

v_call: TRBV9
clone_size: .
d_call: .
j_call: TRBJ1-3
cdr3_aa: CASSIQTGEDTIYF
cdr3_nt: TGTGCCAGCAGCATCCAGACAGGTGAAGACACCATATATTTT

v_call: TRBV28
clone_size: .
d_call: .
j_call: TRBJ2-1
cdr3_aa: CASSSALTGLKRSYNEQFF
cdr3_nt: TGTGCCAGCAGCTCCGCATTAACCGGACTCAAACGTTCCTACAATGAGCAGTTCTTC

v_call: TRBV7-3
clone_size: once
d_call: .
j_call: TRBJ2-7
cdr3_aa: CASSRTLAFGPGGNEQYF
cdr3_nt: TGTGCCAGCAGCCGTACACTAGCCTTCGGGCCCGGCGGGAACGAGCAGTACTTC

v_call: TRBV11-2
clone_size: .
d_call: .
j_call: TRBJ2-7
cdr3_aa: CASGSPATGTYEQYF
cdr3_nt: TGTGCCAGCGGTTCTCCGGCCACAGGTACCTACGAGCAGTACTTC

v_call: TRBV6-5
clone_size: .
d_call: .
j_call: TRBJ2-7
cdr3_aa: CASSFRDEPYEQYF
cdr3_nt: TGTGCCAGCAGTTTCCGGGATGAGCCCTACGAGCAGTACTTC

v_call: TRBV5-6
clone_size: .
d_call: .
j_call: TRBJ2-1
cdr3_aa: CASSLDGGTYNEQFF
cdr3_nt: TGTGCCAGCAGCTTGGACGGGGGTACCTACAATGAGCAGTTCTTC

v_call: TRBV5-4
clone_size: .
d_call: TRBD1
j_call: TRBJ2-7
cdr3_aa: CASSTGTGGYEQYF
cdr3_nt: TGTGCCAGCAGCACCGGGACAGGGGGCTACGAGCAGTACTTC

v_call: TRBV2
clone_size: .
d_call: TRBD2
j_call: TRBJ2-1
cdr3_aa: CASTPGLAGDVPFF
cdr3_nt: TGTGCCAGTACTCCGGGACTAGCGGGAGATGTGCCGTTCTTC

v_call: TRBV25-1
clone_size: once
d_call: .
j_call: TRBJ2-3
cdr3_aa: CASSEGPSTDTQYF
cdr3_nt: TGTGCCAGCAGTGAAGGGCCCAGCACAGATACGCAGTATTTT

v_call: TRBV11-2
clone_size: .
d_call: .
j_call: TRBJ2-7
cdr3_aa: CASSFGGYISYEQYF
cdr3_nt: TGTGCCAGCAGCTTTGGGGGTTACATCTCCTACGAGCAGTACTTC

v_call: TRBV27
clone_size: .
d_call: .
j_call: TRBJ2-3
cdr3_aa: CASSPTDYLLGTQYF
cdr3_nt: TGTGCCAGCAGTCCTACAGATTATCTCCTTGGGACGCAGTATTTT

v_call: TRBV30
clone_size: .
d_call: TRBD1
j_call: TRBJ2-7
cdr3_aa: CAWTDRGYEQYF
cdr3_nt: TGTGCCTGGACGGACAGGGGCTACGAGCAGTACTTC

v_call: TRBV9
clone_size: .
d_call: .
j_call: TRBJ2-2
cdr3_aa: CASSVGNAGELFF
cdr3_nt: TGTGCCAGCAGCGTAGGTAACGCCGGGGAGCTGTTTTTT

v_call: TRBV27
clone_size: .
d_call: .
j_call: TRBJ1-4
cdr3_aa: CASSSGWWEKLFF
cdr3_nt: TGTGCCAGCAGTTCTGGATGGTGGGAAAAACTGTTTTTT

v_call: TRBV7-9
clone_size: .
d_call: .
j_call: TRBJ2-3
cdr3_aa: CASSLSLTTSTDTQYF
cdr3_nt: TGTGCCAGCAGCTTATCCTTGACTACTAGCACAGATACGCAGTATTTT

v_call: TRBV6-1
clone_size: .
d_call: .
j_call: TRBJ2-7
cdr3_aa: CASSESRVREIPYEQYF
cdr3_nt: TGTGCCAGCAGTGAAAGTCGGGTACGGGAAATCCCATACGAGCAGTACTTC

v_call: TRBV27
clone_size: .
d_call: TRBD1
j_call: TRBJ2-3
cdr3_aa: CASSRLGQTTSTDTQYF
cdr3_nt: TGTGCCAGCAGTAGACTGGGACAGACGACAAGTACAGATACGCAGTATTTT

v_call: TRBV21-1
clone_size: .
d_call: .
j_call: TRBJ2-7
cdr3_aa: CASSKGFLIGTSGREGCEQYF
cdr3_nt: TGTGCCAGCAGCAAAGGGTTTCTGATAGGGACTAGCGGGAGGGAGGGTTGCGAGCAGTACTTC

v_call: TRBV7-7
clone_size: .
d_call: .
j_call: TRBJ2-5
cdr3_aa: CASSLGWGSVETQYF
cdr3_nt: TGTGCCAGCAGCTTGGGGTGGGGTAGCGTAGAGACCCAGTACTTC

v_call: TRBV4-3
clone_size: .
d_call: TRBD2
j_call: TRBJ2-7
cdr3_aa: CASSQSREGLYEQYF
cdr3_nt: TGCGCCAGCAGCCAAAGCCGGGAGGGCCTCTACGAGCAGTACTTC

v_call: TRBV11-2
clone_size: .
d_call: TRBD2
j_call: TRBJ2-5
cdr3_aa: CASSFEGDVAGEETQYF
cdr3_nt: TGTGCCAGCAGCTTTGAGGGCGATGTAGCGGGAGAAGAGACCCAGTACTTC

v_call: TRBV7-9
clone_size: .
d_call: .
j_call: TRBJ2-7
cdr3_aa: CASTLGRRDSTRSSYEQYF
cdr3_nt: TGTGCCAGCACCCTAGGCCGCCGGGACTCGACTAGAAGTAGTTACGAGCAGTACTTC

v_call: TRBV13
clone_size: .
d_call: TRBD2
j_call: TRBJ2-5
cdr3_aa: CASSHGTSGGETQYF
cdr3_nt: TGTGCCAGCAGCCACGGGACTAGCGGTGGGGAGACCCAGTACTTC

v_call: TRBV19
clone_size: .
d_call: .
j_call: TRBJ2-7
cdr3_aa: CASSIGGAYEQYF
cdr3_nt: TGTGCCAGTAGTATAGGTGGGGCATACGAGCAGTACTTC

v_call: TRBV10-1
clone_size: .
d_call: .
j_call: TRBJ2-1
cdr3_aa: CASSESQSGSGENNEQFF
cdr3_nt: TGCGCCAGCAGTGAGTCACAGTCGGGCTCGGGGGAGAACAATGAGCAGTTCTTC

v_call: TRBV2
clone_size: .
d_call: TRBD1
j_call: TRBJ1-1
cdr3_aa: CASTDGTAINTEAFF
cdr3_nt: TGTGCCAGCACGGATGGGACAGCGATAAACACTGAAGCTTTCTTT

v_call: TRBV4-1
clone_size: .
d_call: TRBD1
j_call: TRBJ2-7
cdr3_aa: CASSQDSGQGEVNPYEQYF
cdr3_nt: TGCGCCAGCAGCCAAGATTCGGGACAGGGGGAGGTTAACCCCTACGAGCAGTACTTC

v_call: TRBV19
clone_size: .
d_call: TRBD2
j_call: TRBJ2-1
cdr3_aa: CASSSGTSGSWDEQFF
cdr3_nt: TGTGCCAGTAGTAGTGGGACTAGCGGGAGTTGGGATGAGCAGTTCTTC